This T cell receptor (beta chain) was retrieved from a study of blood T cell repertoires in COVID-19. The wider study: Sample material is recorded as cDNA or gDNA derived from T cells, B-cell-depleted T cells, or PBMCs.

The germline CDR1 and CDR2 sequences are MRHNA and SNTAGT. Trimming shortened V by 3 bases and J by 5 bases, and 13 bases separated the two germline ends. This CDR3 has 15 residues. Authors' processing steps: Amplified reference gene primers provided the basis for estimating nucleated cell counts. The data were produced by immunoSEQ multiplex PCR, yet TCRdb's version contains in-frame clones alone and is incomplete. V and J calls and clone size are given by that table; D and trimming were obtained from the DNA. The table has 100,000 to 150,000 clones, over 70% seen once; the top ten hold 5.5% to 6%. This clone was observed a few times.

The sequence was collected from an elderly man with active or convalescent COVID-19. The rearrangement links TRBV6-4 to TRBJ1-4; no firm D call. The sample consisted of peripheral blood. The DNA of the CDR3 is TGTGCCAGCAGTGAAGAGGCAGGAGGAAATGAAAAACTGTTTTTT. It specifies CASSEEAGGNEKLFF.